Following are 7 T cell receptor beta chains from one sample sequenced in a study of cytomegalovirus exposure and HLA in healthy donors. Both 60 Vbeta primers and 13 Jbeta primers went into the PCR. Here immunoSEQ multiplex PCR was the method, and the copy in TCRdb shows in-frame clones only, minus some. Of tens of thousands of clones listed, about 60% were seen once; the top ten hold around 16%. Material: PBMCs. These receptors came from a woman aged 40 to 50 in good health and CMV-seropositive.

This chain uses TRBV27 with TRBJ2-1, with 8 nucleotides matching TRBD1. In germline, CDR1 is MNHEY, CDR2 SMNVEV (reference sequence). V lost 0 bases and J lost 10; bases outside the gene matches: 11. There are 16 residues in the CDR3. For the CDR3, the DNA is TGTGCCAGCAGTTTATCTCCGGGACAGGATATTGGGGAGCAGTTCTTC. Amino acids: CASSLSPGQDIGEQFF.

The chain is built from TRBV5-4 and TRBJ2-1, with TRBD2 matching 8 bases. The germline CDR1 and CDR2 sequences are SGHNT and YYREEE (reference sequence). V shed 9 bases and J 5 bases; nucleotides not matched to a gene: 10. This CDR3 spans 14 amino acids. CDR3 region: CATPIAGKNNEQFF. The DNA for the CDR3 is TGTGCCACCCCCATAGCGGGGAAAAACAATGAGCAGTTCTTC.

This clone was counted only a few times. The rearrangement uses TRBV6-1 and TRBJ1-3; 10 nucleotides match TRBD1. V dropped 4 bases and J dropped 6; count of bases not matched to a gene: 3. Germline-derived CDR1 and CDR2 are MNHNS and SASEGT. The CDR3 is made up of 14 amino acids. DNA for the CDR3: TGTGCCAGCAGTGTAGGGACAGGGGCAAACACCATATATTTT. The encoded protein is CASSVGTGANTIYF.

This rearrangement joins TRBV5-1 to TRBJ2-7, with a possible D match to TRBD2 (6 bases). Trimming cost V 4 bases and J 4 bases, with 12 bases left between them. Germline values: CDR1 SGHRS, CDR2 YFSETQ. The CDR3 covers 13 residues. The CDR3 spells CASSPGLAYEQYF. The CDR3, as DNA: TGCGCCAGCAGCCCGGGACTCGCGTACGAGCAGTACTTC. Based on the CDR3 plus reference TRBV5-1 and TRBJ2-7, the full variable domain is KAGVTQTPRYLIKTRGQQVTLSCSPISGHRSVSWYQQTPGQGLQFLFEYFSETQRNKGNFPGRFSGRQFSNSRSEMNVSTLELGDSALYLCASSPGLAYEQYFGPGTRLTVT.

The V gene is TRBV27, the J gene TRBJ1-2, with TRBD1 matching 7 bases. V lost 6 bases to trimming and J lost 4 bases; unmatched junction nucleotides: 5. The germline V gene encodes CDR1 MNHEY and CDR2 SMNVEV (reference sequence). The CDR3 consists of 13 residues. CDR3 amino acids: CASSLQGGYGYTF. For the CDR3, the DNA is TGTGCCAGCAGCCTCCAGGGGGGCTATGGCTACACCTTC.

The table lists this clone with a few counts. The chain carries TRBV30 and TRBJ2-1; maybe TRBD2 (6 bases). Trimming pared 4 bases from V and 5 bases from J, leaving 18 bases between. CDR3 length equals 15 residues. From germline, CDR1 is GTSNPN and CDR2 SVGIG (reference sequence). Written as DNA, the CDR3 is TGTGCCTGGAATCCCCTCGGGACTGCAAACAATGAGCAGTTCTTC. It specifies CAWNPLGTANNEQFF.

The chain joins TRBV9 to TRBJ1-1; no definite D call. Germline V gene sequence: CDR1 SGDLS, CDR2 YYNGEE. The CDR3 is made up of 16 amino acids. V was trimmed by 1 base and J by 4 bases, leaving 17 bases between them. This chain's CDR3 is CASSVSGVDSGTEAFF. CDR3 in DNA: TGTGCCAGCAGCGTATCCGGGGTAGACTCAGGCACTGAAGCTTTCTTT.